This T cell receptor (beta chain) was sequenced during a study of CD8+ T cells in alopecia areata. Study in general: Oral tofacitinib, 5 to 10 mg twice daily, was given in an open-label trial.

Regarding this clone: Antigen: not known.

Broader study findings: Treatment with tofacitinib significantly lowered scalp clonality and reduced expanded CD8+ clones among the top 100.

Specified treatment: oral pan-JAK inhibitor, 5-10 mg twice daily. It was from alopecia areata patients that lesional scalp punch biopsies and peripheral blood were collected. It was cDNA, reverse transcribed from extracted RNA, that served as the sequencing template. Generated by immunoSEQ multiplex PCR, the TCRdb table keeps only in-frame clones and is missing some. The sample yields 200,000 or so clones, less than 45% seen once. CDR3 length equals 12 residues. Germline-derived CDR1 and CDR2 are MNHNS and SASEGT. The germline V and J ends were trimmed by 11 bases and 3 bases, with 13 bases remaining between them.

This clonotype was sampled from a human donor with alopecia areata. This material consisted of CD4+ T cells sorted from blood, taken at approximately week 30, from a patient treated with tofacitinib. This chain links TRBV6-1 with TRBJ1-2; maybe TRBD1 (5 bases). In DNA form, the CDR3 reads TGTGCCGTGAGGGGTCCTCACTATGGCTACACCTTC. It specifies CAVRGPHYGYTF.